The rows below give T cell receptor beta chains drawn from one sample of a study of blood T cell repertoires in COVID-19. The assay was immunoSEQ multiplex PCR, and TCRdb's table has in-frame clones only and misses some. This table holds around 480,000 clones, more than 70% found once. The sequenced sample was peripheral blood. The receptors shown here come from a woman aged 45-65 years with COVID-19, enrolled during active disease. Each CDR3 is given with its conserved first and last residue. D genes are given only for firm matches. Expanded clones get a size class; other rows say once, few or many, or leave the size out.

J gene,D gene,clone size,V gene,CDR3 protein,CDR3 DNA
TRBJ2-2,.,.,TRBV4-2,CASSQDSGELFF,TGTGCCAGCAGCCAAGACTCCGGGGAGCTGTTTTTT
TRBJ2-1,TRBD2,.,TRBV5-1,CASSVTSGGYNEQFF,TGCGCCAGCAGCGTTACTAGCGGGGGATACAATGAGCAGTTCTTC
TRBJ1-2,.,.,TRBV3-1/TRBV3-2,CASSSRAAAASFGYTF,TGTGCCAGCAGCTCCAGGGCGGCTGCGGCATCCTTTGGCTACACCTTC
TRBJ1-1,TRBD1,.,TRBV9,CASSGDRVNTEAFF,TGTGCCAGCAGCGGAGACAGGGTGAACACTGAAGCTTTCTTT
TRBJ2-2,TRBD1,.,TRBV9,CASSERRDSFTGELFF,TGTGCCAGCAGCGAGAGAAGGGACAGCTTCACCGGGGAGCTGTTTTTT
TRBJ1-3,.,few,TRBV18,CASSPPAQAGNTIYF,TGTGCCAGCTCACCACCGGCACAGGCTGGAAACACCATATATTTT
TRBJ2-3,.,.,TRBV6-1,CASSGYGERIYTDTQYF,TGTGCCAGCAGTGGCTACGGAGAGAGGATTTACACAGATACGCAGTATTTT
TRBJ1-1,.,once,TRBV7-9,CASSATVQGGAFF,TGTGCCAGCAGCGCGACAGTTCAAGGTGGAGCTTTCTTT
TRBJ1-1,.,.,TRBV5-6,CASHPLGATEAFF,TGTGCCAGCCACCCTCTGGGGGCCACTGAAGCTTTCTTT
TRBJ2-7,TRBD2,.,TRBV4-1,CASSQDGGGTYEQYF,TGCGCCAGCAGCCAAGATGGGGGGGGGACCTACGAGCAGTACTTC
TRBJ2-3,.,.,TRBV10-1,CASSDSGTDTQYF,TGCGCCAGCAGTGACTCGGGCACAGATACGCAGTATTTT
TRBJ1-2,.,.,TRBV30,CAWSVSGWNYGYTF,TGTGCCTGGAGTGTATCGGGGTGGAACTATGGCTACACCTTC
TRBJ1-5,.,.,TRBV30,CAWSVGADQPQHF,TGTGCCTGGAGTGTTGGTGCAGATCAGCCCCAGCATTTT
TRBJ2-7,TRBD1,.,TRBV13,CASSADRDEQYF,TGTGCCAGCAGCGCGGACAGGGACGAGCAGTACTTC
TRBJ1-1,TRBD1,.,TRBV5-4,CASSPGTGGGEAFF,TGTGCCAGCAGCCCCGGGACAGGGGGGGGTGAAGCTTTCTTT
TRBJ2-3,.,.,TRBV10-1,CASSESRGGADTQYF,TGCGCCAGCAGTGAGTCGCGGGGTGGTGCAGATACGCAGTATTTT
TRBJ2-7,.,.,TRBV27,CASSQFSGESHEQYF,TGTGCCAGCAGCCAGTTCTCGGGGGAATCCCACGAGCAGTACTTC
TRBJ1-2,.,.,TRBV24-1,CAAPGRGMEGYTF,TGTGCCGCCCCGGGGCGGGGGATGGAGGGCTACACCTTC
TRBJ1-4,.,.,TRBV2,CASGRQPRATNEKLFF,TGTGCCAGCGGGCGACAGCCCCGAGCAACTAATGAAAAACTGTTTTTT
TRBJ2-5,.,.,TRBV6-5,CASLKAGRETQYF,TGTGCCAGCCTGAAGGCAGGGCGGGAGACCCAGTACTTC
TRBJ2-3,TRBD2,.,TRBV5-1,CASSLATSGGAYNTDTQYF,TGCGCCAGCAGCTTGGCCACTAGCGGGGGGGCCTATAACACAGATACGCAGTATTTT
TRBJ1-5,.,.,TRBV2,CASTNGISNQPQHF,TGTGCCAGCACAAACGGGATCAGCAATCAGCCCCAGCATTTT
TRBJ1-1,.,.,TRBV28,CASGRAGEGFGSFF,TGTGCCAGTGGAAGGGCAGGGGAGGGGTTTGGGTCTTTCTTT
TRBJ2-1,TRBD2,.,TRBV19,CASSTPGGGRFNEQFF,TGTGCCAGTAGTACCCCGGGCGGGGGACGTTTCAATGAGCAGTTCTTC
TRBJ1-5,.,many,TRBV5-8,CASSLWGTINQPQHF,TGTGCCAGCAGCTTGTGGGGGACAATCAATCAGCCCCAGCATTTT
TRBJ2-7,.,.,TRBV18,CASSPSQGDSYEQYF,TGTGCCAGCTCACCATCCCAGGGCGATTCCTACGAGCAGTACTTC
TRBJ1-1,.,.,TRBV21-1,CASPSTGTGDTEAFF,TGTGCCAGCCCCTCGACGGGGACAGGGGACACTGAAGCTTTCTTT
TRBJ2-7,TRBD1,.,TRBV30,CASETGPYEQYF,TGTGCCTCCGAGACAGGGCCCTACGAGCAGTACTTC
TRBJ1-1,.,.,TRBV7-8,CASSSQGTEAFF,TGTGCCAGCAGCTCGCAGGGAACTGAAGCTTTCTTT
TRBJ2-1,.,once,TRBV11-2,CASSSRPGGLYNEQFF,TGTGCCAGCAGCTCCAGGCCGGGGGGCCTTTACAATGAGCAGTTCTTC
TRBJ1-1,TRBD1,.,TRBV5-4,CASSLGGTGGTEAFF,TGTGCCAGCAGCTTGGGCGGGACAGGGGGCACTGAAGCTTTCTTT